This T cell receptor beta chain appears in the sequencing data of a study of CD8 T cells in ankylosing spondylitis. Study-level findings and limits: It was reported that disease-linked clones were significantly enriched in matched ankylosing spondylitis synovial fluid. Seven to nine highly homologous variants made up a TCR beta motif, and this motif appeared characteristic of ankylosing spondylitis blood.

From germline, CDR1 is SNHLY and CDR2 FYNNEI. Trimming at V came to 8 bases and at J to 1 base, leaving 11 bases not matched to a gene. The CDR3 sequence is 16 residues long. TCRdb independently ran MiXCR on the 5' RACE reads; one entry per CDR3 protein. Of hundreds of thousands of distinct CDR3 sequences in the sample, approximately 17% were seen once. This clonotype was detected only a few times. What it binds is not known. Material for sequencing was blood, either unsorted or a sorted T cell fraction (not recorded which). This TCR was recovered from a male donor with ankylosing spondylitis. The gene calls are TRBV2 and TRBJ2-3, with 8 bases matching TRBD2. CDR3 sequence: CASRSGAAGGTDTQYF. The CDR3 coding sequence is TGTGCCAGCCGGTCGGGTGCAGCGGGGGGCACAGATACGCAGTATTTT.